These 4 T cell receptor beta chains were all obtained from the same sample, sequenced in a study of PD-L1 blockade in urothelial cancer. Time point defined: peripheral blood 6 weeks after treatment start. The method was immunoSEQ multiplex PCR; TCRdb's version includes in-frame clones alone and lacks a portion of them. The table includes around 24,000 clones, approximately 86% detected once. The sequenced sample was PBMCs, obtained around atezolizumab (anti-PD-L1) treatment. These receptors all stem from a man between 65 and 85 years old with urothelial cancer.

The chain couples TRBV6-1 to TRBJ2-1, with D perhaps matching TRBD2 (6 bases). Germline loops: CDR1 MNHNS, CDR2 SASEGT. There are 13 residues in the CDR3. Trimming left V 8 bases short and J 4 bases short, with 12 bases between. As DNA, the CDR3 is TGTGCCAGCTTGGGGGGTTCGTACAATGAGCAGTTCTTC. Protein sequence: CASLGGSYNEQFF.

The chain carries TRBV9 and TRBJ1-2; the match to TRBD1 covers 8 bases. The germline V gene encodes CDR1 SGDLS and CDR2 YYNGEE. The CDR3 runs 16 residues. The ends lost 0 bases at V and 3 bases at J; junction bases unmatched: 7. The chain's CDR3 is CASSVDRTGPDYGYTF. The CDR3 bases are TGTGCCAGCAGCGTAGACAGGACAGGGCCAGACTATGGCTACACCTTC.

This CDR3 reads CASSQDVGGTQYF. CDR3 bases: TGTGCCAGCAGCCAAGATGTCGGAGGGACCCAGTACTTC. The V call is TRBV4-2, the J call TRBJ2-5; a weak D match, TRBD2 (5 bases). V lost 0 bases and J lost 7, with 9 bases in between. Germline V gene data show CDR1 as LGHNA and CDR2 as YNFKEQ. The CDR3 extends over 13 amino acids.

The chain is built from TRBV19 and TRBJ1-2; the D is unclear. In germline, CDR1 is LNHDA, CDR2 SQIVND (reference sequence). V lost 5 bases and J 0 bases, leaving 10 bases between the germline ends. The CDR3 loop spans 14 amino acids. Here the CDR3 reads CASSPSGANYGYTF. The CDR3 nucleotides read TGTGCCAGTAGTCCGTCCGGAGCTAACTATGGCTACACCTTC.